These T cell receptor beta chains were read from a single sample in a study of shared clonotypes between healthy human individuals. Profiling relied on immunoSEQ multiplex PCR, and the TCRdb table lists in-frame clones only, not all of them. Here the sample spans some 630,000 clones, 96% being singletons. What was sequenced was naive CD8+ T cells sorted from blood. The source of these receptors is a young woman in good health. Each CDR3 is given with its conserved first and last residue. The D gene is left open where the match is weak. The size field is filled for only some rows; it gives once, few, many or a size class.

V,size,J,D,length,CDR3,DNA
TRBV11-2,NA,TRBJ1-1,NA,13,CASSLNLNTEAFF,TGTGCCAGCAGCTTAAATTTGAACACTGAAGCTTTCTTT
TRBV7-9,few,TRBJ2-6,NA,11,CASSSTNVLTF,TGTGCCAGCAGCTCCACCAACGTCCTGACTTTC
TRBV27,NA,TRBJ2-7,NA,15,CASSPTRDPTYEQYF,TGTGCCAGCAGTCCCACCCGGGACCCAACCTACGAGCAGTACTTC
TRBV13,NA,TRBJ2-7,TRBD1,18,CASSSPGQGYGGSYEQYF,TGTGCCAGCAGCTCTCCGGGACAGGGATACGGTGGCTCCTACGAGCAGTACTTC
TRBV27,NA,TRBJ1-4,TRBD1,16,CASTTTATGGAEKLFF,TGTGCCAGCACCACGACCGCTACAGGGGGCGCCGAAAAACTGTTTTTT
TRBV5-6,NA,TRBJ1-1,NA,16,CASSRTGFYVNTEAFF,TGTGCCAGCAGCAGAACAGGGTTTTACGTGAACACTGAAGCTTTCTTT
TRBV7-9,NA,TRBJ2-3,NA,14,CASSPITSTDTQYF,TGTGCCAGCAGCCCAATCACGAGCACAGATACGCAGTATTTT
TRBV7-3,NA,TRBJ1-2,NA,11,CASSSGLGYTF,TGTGCCAGCAGCTCTGGGCTGGGCTACACCTTC
TRBV14,NA,TRBJ1-4,NA,16,CASSQVSPGANEKLFF,TGTGCCAGCAGCCAAGTCTCACCAGGGGCGAATGAAAAACTGTTTTTT
TRBV2,NA,TRBJ2-7,NA,14,CASRGLNRPYEQYF,TGTGCCAGCAGGGGATTAAACAGGCCTTACGAGCAGTACTTC
TRBV9,once,TRBJ1-1,NA,15,CASSPLGRGYTEAFF,TGTGCCAGCAGCCCCTTAGGGCGAGGATACACTGAAGCTTTCTTT
TRBV7-6,NA,TRBJ2-3,NA,17,CASNRGPSGKTTDTQYF,TGTGCCAGCAACAGAGGGCCCAGCGGTAAGACCACAGATACGCAGTATTTT
TRBV5-1,NA,TRBJ1-1,NA,16,CASSLAGLQTRAEAFF,TGCGCCAGCAGCTTGGCGGGACTTCAGACCCGGGCTGAAGCTTTCTTT
TRBV30,NA,TRBJ2-2,NA,15,CAWSRPEAVTGELFF,TGTGCCTGGAGTCGTCCAGAAGCGGTAACCGGGGAGCTGTTTTTT
TRBV7-2,NA,TRBJ2-7,TRBD2,15,CASSFGLAGSYEQYF,TGTGCCAGCAGCTTCGGGCTAGCGGGATCCTACGAGCAGTACTTC
TRBV19,NA,TRBJ2-1,TRBD2,13,CASSIAGGAEQFF,TGTGCCAGTAGTATAGCCGGGGGGGCCGAGCAGTTCTTC
TRBV7-9,NA,TRBJ2-1,TRBD1,14,CASSGRDRDNEQFF,TGTGCCAGCAGCGGCCGGGACAGGGACAATGAGCAGTTCTTC
TRBV5-8,NA,TRBJ1-1,NA,14,CASRVQGSNTEAFF,TGTGCCAGCAGAGTTCAGGGCTCGAACACTGAAGCTTTCTTT
TRBV4-2,NA,TRBJ2-3,TRBD2,18,CVSSQPREREGRTDTQYF,TGTGTCAGCAGCCAACCGCGCGAGCGGGAGGGCAGGACAGATACGCAGTATTTT
TRBV6-6,NA,TRBJ2-7,NA,16,CASSYSIELARYEQYF,TGTGCCAGCAGTTACTCGATAGAACTAGCAAGATACGAGCAGTACTTC
TRBV7-2,NA,TRBJ2-7,NA,14,CASSLLQGSLEQYF,TGTGCCAGCAGCTTATTACAGGGCTCCCTCGAGCAGTACTTC
TRBV27,NA,TRBJ2-7,NA,15,CASSFLGAVIDEQYF,TGTGCCAGCAGTTTCTTAGGGGCGGTAATCGACGAGCAGTACTTC
TRBV4-1,NA,TRBJ2-7,TRBD2,14,CASSQETGGGEQYF,TGCGCCAGCAGCCAAGAGACGGGAGGTGGTGAGCAGTACTTC
TRBV11-2,NA,TRBJ2-7,NA,15,CASSLVVGSSYEQYF,TGTGCCAGCAGCTTAGTTGTGGGGAGCTCCTACGAGCAGTACTTC
TRBV27,NA,TRBJ2-7,TRBD1,14,CASSFAQGAYEQYF,TGTGCCAGCAGTTTTGCCCAGGGGGCCTACGAGCAGTACTTC
TRBV4-1,NA,TRBJ1-6,NA,15,CASSHNGVGGSPLHF,TGCGCCAGCAGCCACAACGGGGTGGGTGGCTCACCCCTCCACTTT
TRBV5-1,NA,TRBJ1-4,NA,15,CASSSGEGTNEKLFF,TGCGCCAGCAGCTCCGGTGAGGGTACTAATGAAAAACTGTTTTTT
TRBV27,NA,TRBJ2-1,NA,12,CASGDFYNEQFF,TGTGCCAGCGGGGATTTCTACAATGAGCAGTTCTTC
TRBV19,once,TRBJ1-5,NA,15,CASSIAGYSNQPQHF,TGTGCCAGTAGTATAGCGGGATATAGCAATCAGCCCCAGCATTTT
TRBV30,NA,TRBJ2-1,NA,11,CAWTSSDEQFF,TGTGCCTGGACTAGTTCAGATGAGCAGTTCTTC
TRBV7-8,once,TRBJ2-7,TRBD2,13,CASSSLAGHEQYF,TGTGCCAGCAGCTCTTTAGCGGGTCACGAGCAGTACTTC
TRBV27,NA,TRBJ1-1,NA,15,CASSLSRTDNTEAFF,TGTGCCAGCAGTTTATCGAGGACAGATAACACTGAAGCTTTCTTT
TRBV19,once,TRBJ2-7,NA,14,CASSTIVGPNEQYF,TGTGCCAGTAGTACGATAGTCGGCCCTAACGAGCAGTACTTC
TRBV15,NA,TRBJ2-4,NA,16,CATSRDSNLAKNIQYF,TGTGCCACCAGCAGAGATTCGAACCTAGCCAAAAACATTCAGTACTTC
TRBV6-6,NA,TRBJ2-7,NA,14,CASSYAGTGFEQYF,TGTGCCAGCAGTTACGCGGGGACCGGCTTCGAGCAGTACTTC
TRBV27,NA,TRBJ2-3,TRBD2,16,CASSLQLAGVPDTQYF,TGTGCCAGCAGTTTACAACTAGCGGGAGTCCCAGATACGCAGTATTTT
TRBV6-1,once,TRBJ2-5,NA,15,CASRELDIPGETQYF,TGTGCCAGCAGGGAACTGGACATACCTGGGGAGACCCAGTACTTC
TRBV29-1,NA,TRBJ2-2,TRBD1,15,CSVRRQGVESGELFF,TGCAGCGTTCGACGACAGGGAGTTGAGTCCGGGGAGCTGTTTTTT
TRBV4-1,NA,TRBJ1-1,NA,13,CASSQVKGQGAFF,TGCGCCAGCAGCCAAGTGAAGGGGCAGGGAGCTTTCTTT
TRBV16,NA,TRBJ2-5,TRBD2,13,CASSQGTKETQYF,TGTGCCAGCAGCCAAGGGACTAAAGAGACCCAGTACTTC
TRBV7-9,NA,TRBJ2-5,NA,14,CASSSPGIRETQYF,TGTGCCAGCAGCAGCCCTGGCATTCGGGAGACCCAGTACTTC
TRBV9,NA,TRBJ2-7,NA,14,CASSVEGNSGEQYF,TGTGCCAGCAGCGTAGAAGGGAATAGTGGGGAGCAGTACTTC
TRBV19,NA,TRBJ2-1,TRBD2,14,CASSLLAGEIEQFF,TGTGCCAGTAGTCTACTAGCGGGAGAGATTGAGCAGTTCTTC
TRBV27,NA,TRBJ2-1,TRBD1,16,CASSPSTGEKGNEQFF,TGTGCCAGCAGTCCCTCGACAGGGGAGAAGGGCAATGAGCAGTTCTTC
TRBV13,NA,TRBJ2-7,NA,12,CASSTGPHEQYF,TGTGCCAGCAGCACCGGGCCCCACGAGCAGTACTTC